The sequence of this TCR beta chain was determined in a study of T cells in Graves' hyperthyroidism and ophthalmopathy. Study observations and caveats: Ophthalmopathy got predicted by the model a median approximately six months before its onset. Most thyroid clonotypes that were expanded above 0.001 also turned up in blood.

The definition of stable Graves' hyperthyroidism was no ophthalmopathy progression within 18 months. PBMCs came from less than 11 ml fresh peripheral blood. In its sample, this clonotype was seen a few times. The target antigen is unknown. It was RNA transcripts that yielded the amplified TCR beta CDR3 regions. A set of HTBI primers served as the primers for a first-round RT-PCR of the TCR CDR3. Each CDR3 protein is one row after TCRdb ran MiXCR on the multiplex PCR reads. The data show about 840,000 distinct CDR3 sequences, around 38% seen once. This TCR was recovered from a man aged 18 to 29 with Graves' hyperthyroidism. Sequencing used blood.

This CDR3 is CASSLDSGTAYGYTF. The CDR3, as DNA: TGCGCCAGCAGCTTGGATTCAGGGACAGCCTATGGCTACACCTTC. This chain joins TRBV5-1 and TRBJ1-2, with 7 bases identical to TRBD1. This CDR3 is 15 amino acids long. CDR1 is SGHRS and CDR2 is YFSETQ in the germline V gene. With V trimmed by 0 bases and J by 4 bases, 6 bases remained unmatched.